This T cell receptor beta chain was found in a study of blood T cells in healthy people across ages. At the level of the study: About one barcoded TCR beta cDNA was captured per two T cells.

Together with a sample-barcoded 5' primer, a J-beta primer mix was included in a second PCR lasting about 6 to 11 cycles. Every single cDNA molecule received a tag from a template-switch adaptor with 12 random nucleotides. Each CDR3 protein is one row after TCRdb ran MiXCR on the 5' RACE reads. Here the sample spans almost 800,000 distinct CDR3 sequences, roughly 50% being singletons. Germline CDR1 DFQATT, CDR2 SNEGSKA (reference sequence). The CDR3 covers 15 residues. General study findings and limits: Naive T cell percentage and TCR beta diversity correlated strongly. Higher diversity, along with more naive CD4+ cells, distinguished long-lived donors from aged donors.

A note on this clonotype: Its antigen is still unknown.

Source material: blood. This TCR came from a man aged 25 to 45 in good health. This chain uses TRBV20-1 with TRBJ1-2; a weak D match, TRBD1 (5 bases). The CDR3 is CSRVWEREETYGYTF. CDR3 DNA: TGCAGCAGGGTGTGGGAGAGAGAGGAGACCTATGGCTACACCTTC.